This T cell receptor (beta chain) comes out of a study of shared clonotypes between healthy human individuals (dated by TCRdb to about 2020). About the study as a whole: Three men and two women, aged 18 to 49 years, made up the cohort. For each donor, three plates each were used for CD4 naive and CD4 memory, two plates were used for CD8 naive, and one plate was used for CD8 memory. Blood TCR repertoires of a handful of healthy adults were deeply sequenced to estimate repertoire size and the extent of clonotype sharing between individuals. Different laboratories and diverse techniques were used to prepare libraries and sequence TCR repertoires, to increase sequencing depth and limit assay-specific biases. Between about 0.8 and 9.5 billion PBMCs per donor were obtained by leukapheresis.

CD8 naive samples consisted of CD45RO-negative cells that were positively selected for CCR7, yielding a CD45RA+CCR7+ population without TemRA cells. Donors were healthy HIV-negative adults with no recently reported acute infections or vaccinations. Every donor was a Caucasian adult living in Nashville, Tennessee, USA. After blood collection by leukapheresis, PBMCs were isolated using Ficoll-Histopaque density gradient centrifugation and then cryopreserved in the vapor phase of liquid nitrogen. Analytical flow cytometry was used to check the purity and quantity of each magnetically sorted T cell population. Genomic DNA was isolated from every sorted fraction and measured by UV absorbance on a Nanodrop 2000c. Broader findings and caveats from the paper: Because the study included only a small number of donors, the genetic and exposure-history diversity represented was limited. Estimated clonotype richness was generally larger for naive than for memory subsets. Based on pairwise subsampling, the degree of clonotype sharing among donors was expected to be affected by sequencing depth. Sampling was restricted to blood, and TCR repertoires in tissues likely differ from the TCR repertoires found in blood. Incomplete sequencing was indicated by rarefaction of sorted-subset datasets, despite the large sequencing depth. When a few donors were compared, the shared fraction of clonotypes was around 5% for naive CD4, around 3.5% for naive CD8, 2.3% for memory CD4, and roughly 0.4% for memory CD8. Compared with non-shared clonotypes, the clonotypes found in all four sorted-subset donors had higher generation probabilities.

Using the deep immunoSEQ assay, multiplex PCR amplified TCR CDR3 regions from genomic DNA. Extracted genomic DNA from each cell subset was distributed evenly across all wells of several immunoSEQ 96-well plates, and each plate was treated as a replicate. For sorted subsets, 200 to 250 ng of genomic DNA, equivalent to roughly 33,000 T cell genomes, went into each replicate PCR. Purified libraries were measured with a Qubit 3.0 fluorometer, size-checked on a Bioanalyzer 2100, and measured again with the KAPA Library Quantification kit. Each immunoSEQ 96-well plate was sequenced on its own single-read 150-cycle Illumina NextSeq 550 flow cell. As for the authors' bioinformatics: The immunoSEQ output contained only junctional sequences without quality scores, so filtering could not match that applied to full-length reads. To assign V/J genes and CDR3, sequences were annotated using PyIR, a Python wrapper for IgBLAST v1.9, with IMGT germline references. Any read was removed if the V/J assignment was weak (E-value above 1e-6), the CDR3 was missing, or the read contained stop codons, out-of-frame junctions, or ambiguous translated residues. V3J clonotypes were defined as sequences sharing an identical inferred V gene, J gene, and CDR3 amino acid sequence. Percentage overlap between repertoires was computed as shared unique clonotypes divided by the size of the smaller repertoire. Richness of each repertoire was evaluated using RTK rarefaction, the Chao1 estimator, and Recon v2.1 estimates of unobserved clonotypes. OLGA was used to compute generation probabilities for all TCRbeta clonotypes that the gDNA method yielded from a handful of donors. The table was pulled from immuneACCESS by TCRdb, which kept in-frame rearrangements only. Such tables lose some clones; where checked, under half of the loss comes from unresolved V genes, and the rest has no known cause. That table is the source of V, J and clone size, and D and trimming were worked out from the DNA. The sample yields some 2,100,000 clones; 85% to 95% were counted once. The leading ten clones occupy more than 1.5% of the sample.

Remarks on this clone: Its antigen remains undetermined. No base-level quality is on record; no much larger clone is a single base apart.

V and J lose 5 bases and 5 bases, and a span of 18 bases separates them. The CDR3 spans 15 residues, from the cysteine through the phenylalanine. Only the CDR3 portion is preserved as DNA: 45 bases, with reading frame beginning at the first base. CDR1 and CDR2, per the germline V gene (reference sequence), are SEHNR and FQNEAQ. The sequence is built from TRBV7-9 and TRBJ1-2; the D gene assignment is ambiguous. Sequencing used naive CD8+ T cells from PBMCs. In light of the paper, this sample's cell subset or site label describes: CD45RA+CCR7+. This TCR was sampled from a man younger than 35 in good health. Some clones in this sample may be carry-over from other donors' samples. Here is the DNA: TGTGCCAGCAGCCCCGGCCCCGAGATCGGGTATGGCTACACCTTC. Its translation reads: CASSPGPEIGYGYTF.